This T cell receptor (beta chain) was captured by sequencing in a study of neurological immune-mediated disorders. The CDR3 consists of 15 residues. Germline lookup yields CDR1 MDHEN and CDR2 SYDVKM. Germline trimming cut 10 bases from V and 8 bases from J; bases unmatched to any gene: 17. This clonotype has at least ten counts. Its antigen is undetermined. The unsorted libraries were produced from 2 million PBMCs held at -80 C. The cDNA was synthesized by 5'RACE incorporating 10-nucleotide random UMIs. MiXCR, run by TCRdb on the 5' RACE reads, gives a single entry per CDR3 protein. Counted here are tens of thousands of distinct CDR3 sequences, roughly 7.3% occurring once; the ten biggest clones make up around 4%. General study results and limits: Private repertoires in all groups were suggested by the absence of shared CDR3 amino acid sequences among expanded clones across subjects.

The receptor's source is a middle-aged woman in good health. Material for sequencing was PBMCs. The V gene is TRBV28, the J gene TRBJ1-2; TRBD1 aligns across 9 bases. DNA for the CDR3: TGTGCCACCCGGACAGGGGAACACTCGGGTGGGGGCTACACCTTC. This translates into CATRTGEHSGGGYTF.